Listed below are T cell receptor beta chains from one sample, sequenced in a study of blood T cell repertoires in COVID-19. TCRdb's table, derived via immunoSEQ multiplex PCR, lists solely in-frame clones and lacks some. The sample holds 200,000 to 250,000 clones, roughly nine tenths seen once. Sequencing input: peripheral blood. The receptors stem from a woman aged 18-35 years who had recovered from COVID-19. CDR3s include the opening cysteine and the closing phenylalanine or tryptophan. Each record gives: CDR3 DNA, CDR3 protein, V gene, D gene, J gene, clone size. D genes are given only for firm matches. Size values are once, few and many counts, or a class for expanded clones, and some rows have none.

TGCGCCAGCAGCCAACTAGTCGGGACTAGCGGGAACACCGGGGAGCTGTTTTTT | CASSQLVGTSGNTGELFF | TRBV4-1 | TRBD2 | TRBJ2-2 | -
TGTGCCAGCAGCTTGGACAGGTCCTACGAGCAGTACTTC | CASSLDRSYEQYF | TRBV13 | TRBD1 | TRBJ2-7 | -
TGTGCCAGCAGCTTAACAGGGTGGCCAGATACGCAGTATTTT | CASSLTGWPDTQYF | TRBV7-2 | - | TRBJ2-3 | -
TGTGCCAGCAGTTTACGACTAGCGGGATACAATGAGCAGTTCTTC | CASSLRLAGYNEQFF | TRBV7-2 | TRBD2 | TRBJ2-1 | -
TGTGCCAGCAGCCAACAGGGTAATCAGCCCCAGCATTTT | CASSQQGNQPQHF | TRBV6-5 | - | TRBJ1-5 | -
TGTGCCAGCCGGCGTCCCGGGACAGCTAAATCCTACAATGAGCAGTTCTTC | CASRRPGTAKSYNEQFF | TRBV11-2 | TRBD1 | TRBJ2-1 | -
TGTGCCAGCAGCCAAGTCTTAACCTTCAGGTTTGTTGAGATCCGAAACACCATATATTTT | CASSQVLTFRFVEIRNTIYF | TRBV4-2 | - | TRBJ1-3 | -
TGTGCCAGCAGCTTCGGTGGGGGGGACGCCTACGAGCAGTACTTC | CASSFGGGDAYEQYF | TRBV7-2 | TRBD2 | TRBJ2-7 | -
TGTGCCAGCAGCCAGCCGACAGGGCCCAACACAGATACGCAGTATTTT | CASSQPTGPNTDTQYF | TRBV14 | TRBD1 | TRBJ2-3 | -
TGTGCCAGCAGCGAGCAGGGGTCCGGTTTCAATCAGCCCCAGCATTTT | CASSEQGSGFNQPQHF | TRBV5-5 | - | TRBJ1-5 | few
TGTGCCAGCAGTCCGCAAGCCGGCGAGCAGTACTTC | CASSPQAGEQYF | TRBV27 | - | TRBJ2-7 | once
TGTGCCAGCAGTACCGACAGGTATCAGCCCCAGCATTTT | CASSTDRYQPQHF | TRBV6-2/TRBV6-3 | - | TRBJ1-5 | -
TGTGCCAGCAGTGGTATGAGGAACGGGACTAGCGGCACAGATACGCAGTATTTT | CASSGMRNGTSGTDTQYF | TRBV25-1 | TRBD2 | TRBJ2-3 | few
TGTGCCAGCAGCTTAGACAGTGGCGATGGAAACACCATATATTTT | CASSLDSGDGNTIYF | TRBV13 | - | TRBJ1-3 | -
TGTGCCAGCAGCCAAGATTGGGGGGTGGGGAACACTGAAGCTTTCTTT | CASSQDWGVGNTEAFF | TRBV14 | - | TRBJ1-1 | few
TGTGCCAGCAGCTTGGGAGGATCCAACGAGCAGTACTTC | CASSLGGSNEQYF | TRBV5-6 | - | TRBJ2-7 | -
TGTGCCAGTAGTTTGGGGACACAAGAGACCCAGTACTTC | CASSLGTQETQYF | TRBV19 | - | TRBJ2-5 | -
TGTGCCAGCAGCTTAGATCCGCGACTTCTGTACAATGAGCAGTTCTTC | CASSLDPRLLYNEQFF | TRBV11-2 | - | TRBJ2-1 | -
TGCAGTGCTAGTAAGGGATTCAGGGGAAGCTCCTACAATGAGCAGTTCTTC | CSASKGFRGSSYNEQFF | TRBV20-1 | - | TRBJ2-1 | -
TGTGCCAGTAAGGAGGCTGGGGCCAACGTCCTGACTTTC | CASKEAGANVLTF | TRBV19 | - | TRBJ2-6 | once
TGTGCCAGCAGCACCAGGGTAGCGGGAATTGCAGATACGCAGTATTTT | CASSTRVAGIADTQYF | TRBV13 | TRBD2 | TRBJ2-3 | -
TGTGCCAGCAGGGAGAGGATAGGGACTAGCGACGAGCAGTACTTC | CASRERIGTSDEQYF | TRBV2 | TRBD2 | TRBJ2-7 | -
TGTGCCAGCAGCCGATCGACAGGATCCTACAATGAGCAGTTCTTC | CASSRSTGSYNEQFF | TRBV9 | - | TRBJ2-1 | -
TGTGCTAGTGGTTTGATGGACACGAACACTGAAGCTTTCTTT | CASGLMDTNTEAFF | TRBV12-5 | - | TRBJ1-1 | -
TGTGCCAGCAGCCTTGGAGCGGGCCCCTACAATGAGCAGTTCTTC | CASSLGAGPYNEQFF | TRBV27 | - | TRBJ2-1 | -
TGTGCCAGCAGCCCAGAGGTGGGGGCAGGTACGCAGTATTTT | CASSPEVGAGTQYF | TRBV7-9 | - | TRBJ2-3 | -
TGTGCCAGCACGGAGGGGCCCTTGGCCGGGGAGCTGTTTTTT | CASTEGPLAGELFF | TRBV5-5 | - | TRBJ2-2 | -
TGTGCCAGCAGCCCTAGGGGGCCCTGGCCAGTTAATTCACCCCTCCACTTT | CASSPRGPWPVNSPLHF | TRBV6-2/TRBV6-3 | TRBD1 | TRBJ1-6 | once
TGTGCCAGCAGCCCCAGTCGCCCGGGACAGGGGTTGAGGAATGAGCAGTTCTTC | CASSPSRPGQGLRNEQFF | TRBV11-2 | TRBD1 | TRBJ2-1 | -
TGTGCCAGCACCCAGGGGGGGAACACTGAAGCTTTCTTT | CASTQGGNTEAFF | TRBV13 | TRBD1 | TRBJ1-1 | -
TGTGCCAGCAGCGTGAGAGGACTAGCGGGAGAAAATGAGCAGTTCTTC | CASSVRGLAGENEQFF | TRBV9 | TRBD2 | TRBJ2-1 | -
TGTGCCACCAGTGCCAATAGCAATCAGCCCCAGCATTTT | CATSANSNQPQHF | TRBV24-1 | - | TRBJ1-5 | -
TGTGCCAGCAGCCAGGGACTAGCGGGAACAGATACGCAGTATTTT | CASSQGLAGTDTQYF | TRBV3-1/TRBV3-2 | TRBD2 | TRBJ2-3 | -
TGTGCCAGCAGCACCCCCGGGACAGAGAGGACTGGGGCCAACGTCCTGACTTTC | CASSTPGTERTGANVLTF | TRBV7-3 | TRBD1 | TRBJ2-6 | -
TGCGCCAGCAGCCAAGTCGGTGAGATGAACACTGAAGCTTTCTTT | CASSQVGEMNTEAFF | TRBV4-1 | - | TRBJ1-1 | -
TGTGCCAGCAGTTTAAATGCCGCGGGTCGGCGCGGGCAGTACTTC | CASSLNAAGRRGQYF | TRBV27 | - | TRBJ2-5 | -
TGTGCCAGCTCACCACGGGGACAGGATTACGAGCAGTACTTC | CASSPRGQDYEQYF | TRBV18 | TRBD1 | TRBJ2-7 | few
TGTGCCAGCAGTCGGGGGGAGTGGACTAGCATAATCAATGAGCAGTTCTTC | CASSRGEWTSIINEQFF | TRBV2 | TRBD2 | TRBJ2-1 | -
TGTGCCAGCAGCCCCAACCCAATCGACAGGGCGAAATACGAGCAGTACTTC | CASSPNPIDRAKYEQYF | TRBV7-9 | TRBD1 | TRBJ2-7 | -
TGTGCCAGTAGTATGGGACTAACGATACGAAACACTGAAGCTTTCTTT | CASSMGLTIRNTEAFF | TRBV19 | - | TRBJ1-1 | -
TGTGCCAGCAGCTTAGGGACTAGCGTATTCACCGGGGAGCTGTTTTTT | CASSLGTSVFTGELFF | TRBV13 | TRBD2 | TRBJ2-2 | -
TGTGCCAGCAGCCAAGAGTACAGAGCTACCTACGAGCAGTACTTC | CASSQEYRATYEQYF | TRBV3-1/TRBV3-2 | - | TRBJ2-7 | -
TGTGCCAGTAGGTTGGGACTAGCGGGACCCACAGATACGCAGTATTTT | CASRLGLAGPTDTQYF | TRBV19 | TRBD2 | TRBJ2-3 | -
TGTGCCAGCGTAGGGGTAGGAGACAGGGGAGACAATGAGCAGTTCTTC | CASVGVGDRGDNEQFF | TRBV27 | TRBD1 | TRBJ2-1 | -
TGTGCCAGCAGCTTACAGGGGGCGAAAGTGGCCCGAGAGACCCAGTACTTC | CASSLQGAKVARETQYF | TRBV7-2 | TRBD1 | TRBJ2-5 | -
TGCGCCAGCAGACGGCGGGGGTCTTCGGGAGAGGAAAAACTGTTTTTT | CASRRRGSSGEEKLFF | TRBV5-1 | - | TRBJ1-4 | -
TGTGCCAGCAGCCCCCCAACCAAAAACATTCAGTACTTC | CASSPPTKNIQYF | TRBV9 | - | TRBJ2-4 | -
TGTGCCAGCAGTTCTAATTATGAAGCTTTCTTT | CASSSNYEAFF | TRBV27 | - | TRBJ1-1 | -
TGCGCCAGCAGCTTTGTAGCGGGAGGAAACACCGGGGAGCTGTTTTTT | CASSFVAGGNTGELFF | TRBV5-1 | TRBD2 | TRBJ2-2 | -
TGTGCCAGCAGTCCTCAGGACTGGGGAAGCAATCAGCCCCAGCATTTT | CASSPQDWGSNQPQHF | TRBV27 | - | TRBJ1-5 | -
TGTGCCAGCAGCCCGGACAGGGGAAAAAACATTCAGTACTTC | CASSPDRGKNIQYF | TRBV3-1/TRBV3-2 | TRBD1 | TRBJ2-4 | -
TGTGCCAGCAGTCCGGGACTAGCGAGCACAGATACGCAGTATTTT | CASSPGLASTDTQYF | TRBV6-2/TRBV6-3 | TRBD2 | TRBJ2-3 | many
TGTGCCAGCAGCCCCTACCCCAATGAGCAGTTCTTC | CASSPYPNEQFF | TRBV6-5 | - | TRBJ2-1 | -
TGTGCCAGCAGATTTGGGGCCGAAGGAGAAAAACTGTTTTTT | CASRFGAEGEKLFF | TRBV3-1/TRBV3-2 | - | TRBJ1-4 | -
TGTGCCAGCAGCTCCGTAATCCCAGATACGCAGTATTTT | CASSSVIPDTQYF | TRBV7-2 | - | TRBJ2-3 | -
TGTGCCAGTAGTGCTGACAGTACCTCTGGAAACACCATATATTTT | CASSADSTSGNTIYF | TRBV19 | - | TRBJ1-3 | -